What follows are 21 T cell receptor beta chains derived from one specimen sequenced in a study of chemoradiotherapy in HPV16-positive cancers. Some clones are missing from TCRdb's copy, which holds only in-frame ones; the method was immunoSEQ multiplex PCR. This table has some 1,500 clones, roughly 79% appearing once. Here the sequenced sample was tumor tissue, taken from a patient who underwent chemoradiotherapy. The receptor set was obtained from a human donor with HPV-associated anogenital cancer.

V and J are TRBV7-2 and TRBJ2-5; perhaps TRBD2 as D (5 bases). The J call could be wrong; TRBJ2-7 is a better fit for the DNA end. The germline CDR1 and CDR2 sequences are SGHTA and FQGNSA. This CDR3 is 17 amino acids long. The CDR3: CASSLGRSAGHSYEQYF. CDR3 nucleotides: TGTGCCAGCAGCTTAGGTCGTAGCGCGGGTCACTCCTACGAGCAGTACTTC.

This chain uses TRBV28 with TRBJ1-5; 7 nucleotides align to TRBD1. CDR3 length: 19 residues. V shed 6 bases and J 0 bases; nucleotides not matched to a gene: 17. Per germline, CDR1 MDHEN and CDR2 SYDVKM. As DNA, the CDR3 is TGTGCCAGCAGCTCAAACCCGACAGGGACCTATGCTAGCAATCAGCCCCAGCATTTT. Translating gives CASSSNPTGTYASNQPQHF.

This clone was observed once. The V and J genes are TRBV19 and TRBJ2-3; the D gene is possibly TRBD1 (6 bases). The CDR3 totals 14 residues. Germline assignment: CDR1 LNHDA and CDR2 SQIVND (reference sequence). Between the trimmed V and J ends, which lost 9 bases and 5 bases, there was a span of 18 bases. The CDR3 DNA is TGTGCCAGACCGAACAGGGTCCTTAGAGATACGCAGTATTTT. Amino acid sequence: CARPNRVLRDTQYF.

This chain joins TRBV6-4 and TRBJ2-3; a possible D gene is TRBD2 (6 bases). The CDR3 totals 15 residues. CDR1 is MRHNA, CDR2 SNTAGT, per germline. Trimming took off 2 bases at V and 6 bases at J, with 15 bases between the two ends. The CDR3 DNA reads as TGTGCCAGCAGTGACGGGGCTAGCGACGCCGATACGCAGTATTTT. Amino acids: CASSDGASDADTQYF.

This chain uses TRBV28 with TRBJ2-7; D not certain. CDR3 size: 12 residues. CDR1 MDHEN and CDR2 SYDVKM come from the germline V gene. V shed 5 bases and J shed 3 bases, with 8 bases lying between them. The CDR3 sequence is CASSPPIYEQYF. The CDR3 coding sequence is TGTGCCAGCAGTCCCCCAATCTACGAGCAGTACTTC.

CDR3 residues: CASNGGTHNEQFF. CDR3 sequence (DNA): TGTGCCAGCAACGGTGGCACCCACAATGAGCAGTTCTTC. The chain uses TRBV7-2 and TRBJ2-1; D unclear. Trimming pared 7 bases from V and 5 bases from J, leaving 12 bases between. Germline loops: CDR1 SGHTA, CDR2 FQGNSA. The CDR3 consists of 13 residues.

The J gene is TRBJ2-1, the V gene TRBV5-8; no reliable D call. V was trimmed by 0 bases and J by 0 bases, leaving 7 bases between them. The CDR3 sequence is 15 residues long. CDR1 is SGHTS, CDR2 YDEGEE, per germline. CDR3 sequence reads: CASSLGRSSYNEQFF. CDR3 nucleotide sequence: TGTGCCAGCAGCTTGGGCAGAAGCTCCTACAATGAGCAGTTCTTC.

The V gene is TRBV15, the J gene TRBJ1-5, with D maybe TRBD1 (5 bases). Germline assignment: CDR1 LNHNV and CDR2 YYDKDF (reference sequence). The CDR3 extends over 15 amino acids. Trimming left V 1 base short and J 6 bases short, with 13 bases between. The CDR3 reads CATSRGGGEGQPQHF. Here the CDR3 DNA reads TGTGCCACCAGCAGAGGGGGAGGGGAAGGTCAGCCCCAGCATTTT.

This sequence joins TRBV9 and TRBJ1-2; TRBD1 agrees at 9 bases. The CDR3 loop spans 13 amino acids. CDR1 and CDR2 from the germline V gene are SGDLS and YYNGEE. The trim removed 6 bases at V and 7 bases at J, leaving 7 bases unmatched. The CDR3 DNA reads as TGTGCCAGCATTGGACAGGGGAAAAGTGGCTACACCTTC. The encoded protein is CASIGQGKSGYTF.

This sequence joins TRBV28 and TRBJ2-2, with D unclear. Germline CDR1 reads MDHEN; CDR2 reads SYDVKM. The CDR3 extends over 14 amino acids. Trimming pared 0 bases from V and 2 bases from J, leaving 4 bases between. This chain's CDR3 is CASSLWQNTGELFF. The DNA of the CDR3 is TGTGCCAGCAGTTTATGGCAAAACACCGGGGAGCTGTTTTTT.

This chain joins TRBV7-9 and TRBJ2-1, with TRBD1 as a possible D gene (6 bases). Trimming removed 9 bases at V and 0 bases at J, with 18 bases between. CDR1 is SEHNR and CDR2 is FQNEAQ in the germline V gene (reference sequence). The CDR3 extends over 16 amino acids. DNA of the CDR3: TGTGCCAGTTACGACCAGGGGCGAAGCTCCTACAATGAGCAGTTCTTC. Translated, it gives CASYDQGRSSYNEQFF.

Only one count was recorded for this clone. V is TRBV7-9 and J is TRBJ1-1; D unclear. Germline V gene lookup returns CDR1 SEHNR and CDR2 FQNEAQ (reference sequence). The CDR3 has 11 residues. V lost 5 bases and J lost 7, with 8 bases in between. The CDR3 region is CASSASYEAFF. CDR3 nucleotides: TGTGCCAGCAGCGCCTCATATGAAGCTTTCTTT.

The gene calls are TRBV7-2 and TRBJ1-1; 9 bases map to TRBD1. The V gene's germline CDR1 is SGHTA and CDR2 FQGNSA. This CDR3 has 15 residues. With V trimmed by 3 bases and J by 7 bases, 9 bases remained unmatched. DNA of the CDR3: TGTGCCAGCAGCTTGGGACAGGGCCCGAACTTTGAAGCTTTCTTT. This gives the protein CASSLGQGPNFEAFF.

This clone was counted a single time. This chain joins TRBV7-9 and TRBJ1-2; a possible D gene is TRBD1 (5 bases). V was cut by 4 bases and J by 6 bases, with 18 bases left in between. CDR1 is SEHNR, CDR2 FQNEAQ, per germline (reference sequence). This CDR3 region has 15 residues. In DNA, the CDR3 is TGTGCCAGCAGCTGGGGGACCGGGGGGAAAGATGGCTACACCTTC. Translating it yields CASSWGTGGKDGYTF.

This sequence joins TRBV4-3 and TRBJ1-1, with D hard to call. CDR1 LGHNA and CDR2 YSLEER come from the germline V gene. V was shortened by 1 base and J by 6 bases, with 9 bases between the two germline ends. The CDR3 runs to 13 residues. The CDR3 coding sequence is TGCGCCAGCAGCCAAGTGGGTAAGCCTGAAGCTTTCTTT. This codes for CASSQVGKPEAFF.

The V and J genes are TRBV27 and TRBJ2-7; D possibly corresponds to TRBD2 (5 bases). Germline-derived CDR1 and CDR2 are MNHEY and SMNVEV (reference sequence). V was pared by 4 bases and J by 6 bases, with 19 bases between. CDR3 length equals 15 residues. The CDR3 sequence: CASSSPLEDPFEQYF. The CDR3 DNA reads TGTGCCAGCAGTTCCCCGTTGGAGGACCCTTTCGAGCAGTACTTC.

The chain combines TRBV18 with TRBJ1-1; possible D gene TRBD1, 6 bases. V lost 3 bases and J 6 bases, leaving 11 bases between the germline ends. The CDR3 is 13 amino acids. In germline, CDR1 is KGHSH, CDR2 LQKENI. The CDR3 sequence is CASSPPRGSEAFF. DNA for the CDR3: TGTGCCAGCTCACCCCCGAGGGGGTCTGAAGCTTTCTTT.

The rearrangement uses TRBV27 and TRBJ2-7, with 11 nucleotides matching TRBD2. The trim removed 2 bases at V and 2 bases at J, leaving 2 bases unmatched. The CDR3 is 15 residues long. Germline CDR1 is MNHEY and CDR2 is SMNVEV (reference sequence). This CDR3 reads CASSLLAGGTYEQYF. In DNA form, the CDR3 reads TGTGCCAGCAGTTTACTAGCGGGAGGTACCTACGAGCAGTACTTC.

CDR3 DNA sequence: TGTGCCAGCAGTCAAACAGGGCACGAGCAGTACTTC. This translates into CASSQTGHEQYF. The chain uses TRBV6-6 and TRBJ2-7; a weak D match, TRBD1 (6 bases). V lost 5 bases to trimming and J lost 5 bases, with 10 bases between them. The CDR3 has 12 amino acids. The germline V gene encodes CDR1 MNHNY and CDR2 SVGAGI (reference sequence).

The gene calls are TRBV9 and TRBJ1-5; 7 nucleotides match TRBD1. This CDR3 is 14 amino acids long. Germline V gene sequence: CDR1 SGDLS, CDR2 YYNGEE. Trimming cost V 3 bases and J 3 bases; bases outside gene matches: 3. CDR3 residues: CASSGGTVNQPQHF. CDR3 bases: TGTGCCAGCAGCGGCGGGACAGTCAATCAGCCCCAGCATTTT.

A word on this clone: Its ends do not fully match the called genes, so a read error is possible. This same CDR3 is encoded by further DNA sequences in the sample. The V and J genes are TRBV7-2 and TRBJ2-7; a possible D gene is TRBD1 (6 bases). Germline V gene data show CDR1 as SGHTA and CDR2 as FQGNSA. The CDR3 is made up of 16 amino acids. The CDR3 loop reads CASIEGGSALTYEQYF. CDR3 coding DNA: TGTGCCAGCATCGAAGGGGGTAGCGCCTTAACCTACGAGCAGTACTTT.